The rows below give T cell receptor beta chains drawn from one sample of a study of blood T cell repertoires in COVID-19. Assay used: immunoSEQ multiplex PCR; TCRdb lists only in-frame clones, some missing. The repertoire holds about 240,000 clones, with over 75% as singletons. Sequenced sample: peripheral blood. Receptors originate from a man aged 25-45 years who had recovered from COVID-19. Both conserved end residues are part of each CDR3. Rows may omit the clone size; those that give it use once, few, many or a size class.

>TRBV6-2/TRBV6-3|NA|16|TRBJ2-5
CASSLAPLPGQETQYF
>TRBV20-1|NA|13|TRBJ2-1
CSASYGTSVKQFF
>TRBV7-8|NA|12|TRBJ1-1
CASSLAGQGSKF
>TRBV18|NA|14|TRBJ1-1
CASSPGEGNTEAFF
>TRBV5-1|NA|15|TRBJ2-5
CASSRGQGSGETQYF
>TRBV10-3|NA|14|TRBJ1-3
CAISGTGGGNTIYF
>TRBV5-4|NA|16|TRBJ2-2
CASSLAGGRYTGELFF
>TRBV7-3|few|15|TRBJ1-1
CASSLFGGRDTEAFF
>TRBV3-1/TRBV3-2|once|13|TRBJ2-1
CASSQGGGREAFF
>TRBV4-1|NA|15|TRBJ1-1
CASSERWTGAAEAFF
>TRBV3-1/TRBV3-2|NA|14|TRBJ2-1
CASSQGGAGAPWIF
>TRBV27|few|18|TRBJ2-6
CASSRMGQAFSGANVLTF
>TRBV3-1/TRBV3-2|few|15|TRBJ1-1
CASSQGQTSNTEAFF
>TRBV3-1/TRBV3-2|NA|14|TRBJ1-2
CASSRAGGSYGYTF
>TRBV5-4|NA|17|TRBJ2-5
CASRRGSGAGPVETQYF
>TRBV19|NA|16|TRBJ2-3
CASSMGTGLAYDTQYF
>TRBV7-2|NA|15|TRBJ2-3
CASSLNRASTDTQYF
>TRBV3-1/TRBV3-2|NA|15|TRBJ2-2
CASSHRGMNTGELFF
>TRBV5-6|NA|14|TRBJ2-7
CASSLGQGAYEQYF
>TRBV2|NA|16|TRBJ1-4
CASRGEGHRDNEKLFF
>TRBV7-9|NA|13|TRBJ1-5
CASSSGDNQPQHF
>TRBV14|NA|14|TRBJ2-3
CASSQAGVTDTQYF
>TRBV2|NA|15|TRBJ1-6
CASSEGGQGNSPLHF
>TRBV7-9|NA|12|TRBJ1-2
CASTITEHGYTF
>TRBV21-1|NA|18|TRBJ2-1
CASSNFVPNIYPGDEQFF
>TRBV7-9|NA|12|TRBJ2-7
CASSLGTHEQYF
>TRBV9|few|14|TRBJ1-2
CASSGTGRDYGYTF
>TRBV6-1|few|15|TRBJ1-2
CASSEAGAGGYGYTF
>TRBV7-3|NA|13|TRBJ2-7
CASSLGNEDSKYF
>TRBV4-1|NA|15|TRBJ1-5
CASSQEPTSNQPQHF
>TRBV2|NA|15|TRBJ1-1
CASRRTGPQGTEAFF
>TRBV18|NA|15|TRBJ1-1
CASSLGSTLNTEAFF
>TRBV27|NA|13|TRBJ2-3
CASSLPGEITQYF
>TRBV6-1|NA|13|TRBJ1-1
CASSEGPGLLCGF
>TRBV12-3/TRBV12-4|NA|13|TRBJ2-1
CASSLDDTNEQFF
>TRBV2|NA|13|TRBJ1-5
CASRGRGTQPQHF
>TRBV25-1|NA|18|TRBJ2-2
CASSEVISGGKPTGELFF
>TRBV27|NA|15|TRBJ1-4
CASSLGGANNEKLFF
>TRBV9|once|14|TRBJ1-2
CASSVDRGSHGYTF
>TRBV5-1|NA|18|TRBJ1-4
CAADPWTGGGRTNEKLFF
>TRBV6-5|NA|14|TRBJ2-2
CASRQGGQTGELFF
>TRBV18|NA|14|TRBJ2-7
CASGTKDSPDEQYF
>TRBV12-3/TRBV12-4|NA|13|TRBJ2-5
CASSLISGETQYF